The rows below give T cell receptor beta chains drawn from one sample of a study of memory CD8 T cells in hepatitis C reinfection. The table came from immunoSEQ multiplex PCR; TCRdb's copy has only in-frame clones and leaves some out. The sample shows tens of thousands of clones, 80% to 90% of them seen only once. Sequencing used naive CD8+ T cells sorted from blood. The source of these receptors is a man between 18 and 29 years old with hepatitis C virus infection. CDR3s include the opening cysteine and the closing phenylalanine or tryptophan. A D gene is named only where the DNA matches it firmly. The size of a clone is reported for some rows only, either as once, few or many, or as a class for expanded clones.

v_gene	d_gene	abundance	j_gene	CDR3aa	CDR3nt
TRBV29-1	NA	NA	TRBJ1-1	CSVEVRNMNTEAFF	TGCAGCGTTGAAGTCAGGAACATGAACACTGAAGCTTTCTTT
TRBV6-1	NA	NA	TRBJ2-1	CAISSTYNEQFF	TGTGCCATCAGTAGCACCTACAATGAGCAGTTCTTC
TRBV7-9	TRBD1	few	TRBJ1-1	CASSPKTGGTEAFF	TGTGCCAGCAGCCCGAAGACAGGGGGCACTGAAGCTTTCTTT
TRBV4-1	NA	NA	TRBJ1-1	CASSHNREGTEAFF	TGCGCCAGCAGCCATAACAGGGAGGGGACTGAAGCTTTCTTT
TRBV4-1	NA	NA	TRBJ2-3	CASSQVTGTDTQYF	TGCGCCAGCAGCCAGGTTACAGGCACAGATACGCAGTATTTT
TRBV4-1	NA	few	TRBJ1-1	CASSQTLVAGSEAFF	TGCGCCAGCAGCCAAACCCTAGTAGCGGGATCTGAAGCTTTCTTT
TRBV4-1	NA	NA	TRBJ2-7	CASSQDMREQYF	TGCGCCAGCAGCCAAGATATGAGAGAGCAGTACTTC
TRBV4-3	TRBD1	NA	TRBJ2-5	CASSQVDRGETQYF	TGCGCCAGCAGCCAAGTGGACAGGGGTGAGACCCAGTACTTC
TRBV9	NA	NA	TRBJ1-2	CASSVGQDYGYTF	TGTGCCAGCAGCGTTGGTCAGGACTATGGCTACACCTTC
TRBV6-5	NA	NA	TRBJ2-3	CASSYQSTDTQYF	TGTGCCAGCAGTTACCAGAGCACAGATACGCAGTATTTT
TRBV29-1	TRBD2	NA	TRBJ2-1	CSVQSGLGAYNEQFF	TGCAGCGTCCAATCGGGACTAGGGGCCTACAATGAGCAGTTCTTC
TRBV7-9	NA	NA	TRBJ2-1	CASFYPRAGLNRPYNEQFF	TGTGCCAGCTTTTACCCGCGGGCGGGTCTTAACCGTCCCTACAATGAGCAGTTCTTC
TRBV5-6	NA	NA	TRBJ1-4	CASSLEGRGIEKLFF	TGTGCCAGCAGCTTGGAGGGCAGGGGCATTGAAAAACTGTTTTTT
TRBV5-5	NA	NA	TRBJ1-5	CASSLFRGLNQPQHF	TGTGCCAGCAGCTTGTTCCGGGGTCTCAATCAGCCCCAGCATTTT
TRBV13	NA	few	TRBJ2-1	CASSSGTYNEQFF	TGTGCCAGCAGCTCCGGGACTTACAATGAGCAGTTCTTC
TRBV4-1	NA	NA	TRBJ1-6	CASSQGPDSPLHF	TGCGCCAGCAGCCAAGGCCCGGATTCACCCCTCCACTTT
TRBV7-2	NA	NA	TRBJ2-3	CASSLGGTDTQYF	TGTGCCAGCAGCTTGGGGGGAACAGATACGCAGTATTTT
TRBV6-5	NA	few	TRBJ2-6	CASSPWAGANVLTF	TGTGCCAGCAGCCCATGGGCCGGGGCCAACGTCCTGACTTTC
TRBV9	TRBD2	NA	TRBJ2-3	CASSARLAGATTDTQYF	TGTGCCAGCAGCGCTAGACTAGCGGGGGCTACCACAGATACGCAGTATTTT
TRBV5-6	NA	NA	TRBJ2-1	CASSPGPGEGDEQFF	TGTGCCAGCAGCCCGGGACCCGGAGAGGGGGATGAGCAGTTCTTC
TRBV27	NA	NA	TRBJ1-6	CASSSWTIYNSPLHF	TGTGCCAGCAGTTCGTGGACAATCTATAATTCACCCCTCCACTTT
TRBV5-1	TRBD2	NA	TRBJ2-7	CASSLDPGGEGYEQYF	TGCGCCAGCAGCTTGGACCCCGGAGGGGAGGGATACGAGCAGTACTTC
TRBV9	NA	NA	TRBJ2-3	CASSETGTDTQYF	TGTGCCAGCAGCGAGACGGGAACAGATACGCAGTATTTT
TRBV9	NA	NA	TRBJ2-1	CASSVAPNEQFF	TGTGCCAGCAGCGTAGCCCCGAATGAGCAGTTCTTC
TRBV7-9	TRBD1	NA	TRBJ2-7	CASSSVDRAIYEQYF	TGTGCCAGCAGCTCCGTGGACAGGGCAATCTACGAGCAGTACTTC
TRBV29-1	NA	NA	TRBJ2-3	CSVGGGGRTDTQYF	TGCAGCGTTGGCGGGGGCGGTCGCACAGATACGCAGTATTTT
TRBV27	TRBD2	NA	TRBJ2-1	CASSPLAGSYNEQFF	TGTGCCAGCAGTCCCCTAGCGGGCTCCTACAATGAGCAGTTCTTC
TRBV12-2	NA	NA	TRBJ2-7	CASRLSNPRLGYEQYF	TGTGCAAGTCGCTTATCAAACCCTAGACTTGGTTACGAGCAGTACTTC